This note documents a single TCR beta chain sequence. The data belong to a study of shared clonotypes between healthy human individuals. The CDR3 length is 15 residues. The germline V gene encodes CDR1 MNHEY and CDR2 SMNVEV (reference sequence). The V and J ends lost 5 bases and 4 bases, in that order; junction bases with no gene match: 8. Naive CD8 cells were CD45RO-negative, positively selected for CCR7, excluding terminally differentiated effector memory CD45RA+ cells. TCRdb keeps only in-frame clones here, not all; method: immunoSEQ multiplex PCR. The table includes about 2 million clones, roughly 95% detected once.

This sequence was found in a man in his late teens or twenties in good health. The rearrangement uses TRBV27 and TRBJ2-5; 9 bases are shared with TRBD2. The sequenced sample consisted of naive CD8+ T cells sorted from blood. The CDR3 DNA is TGTGCCAGCAGTCCGATAGCGGGAGTGGCAGAGACCCAGTACTTC. It encodes CASSPIAGVAETQYF.